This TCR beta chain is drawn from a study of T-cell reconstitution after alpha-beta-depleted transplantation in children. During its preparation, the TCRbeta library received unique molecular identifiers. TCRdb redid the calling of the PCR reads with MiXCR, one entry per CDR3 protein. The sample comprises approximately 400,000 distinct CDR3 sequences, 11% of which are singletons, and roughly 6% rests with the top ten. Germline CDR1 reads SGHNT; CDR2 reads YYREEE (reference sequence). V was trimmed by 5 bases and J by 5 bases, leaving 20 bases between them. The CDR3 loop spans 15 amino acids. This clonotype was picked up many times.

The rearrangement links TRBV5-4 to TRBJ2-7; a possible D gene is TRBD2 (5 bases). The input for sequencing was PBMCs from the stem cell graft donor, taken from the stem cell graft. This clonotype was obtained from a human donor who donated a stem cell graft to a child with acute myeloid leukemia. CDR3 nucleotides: TGTGCCAGCAGGCCCACCGGGCAGCGGTCGGACGAGCAGTACTTC. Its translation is CASRPTGQRSDEQYF. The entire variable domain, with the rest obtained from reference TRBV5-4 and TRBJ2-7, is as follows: ETGVTQSPTHLIKTRGQQVTLRCSSQSGHNTVSWYQQALGQGPQFIFQYYREEENGRGNFPPRFSGLQFPNYSSELNVNALELDDSALYLCASRPTGQRSDEQYFGPGTRLTVT.